Listed here is a single T cell receptor (beta chain). Trimming took off 4 bases at V and 8 bases at J, with 14 bases between the two ends. The CDR3 has 13 residues. Germline loops: CDR1 KGHSH, CDR2 LQKENI. The entry originates in a study of blood T cell repertoires in COVID-19. About the study: PBMCs, B-cell-depleted T cells, or T cells provided the cDNA or gDNA that made up the material.

This table comes from immunoSEQ multiplex PCR, and its TCRdb copy is limited to in-frame clones, with some not included. The table has approximately 400,000 clones, under 85% seen once; the top ten hold around 5%. Sequencing was performed on PBMCs or T cells enriched from blood (not recorded which). The TCR comes from a woman between 45 and 60 years old who had recovered from COVID-19. The chain carries TRBV18 and TRBJ1-2; no clear D. The CDR3 reads CASSLGEGRGYTF. In nucleotides, the CDR3 is TGTGCCAGCTCACTCGGGGAAGGGAGAGGCTACACCTTC.